The rows below give T cell receptor beta chains drawn from one sample of a study of T cells in Graves' hyperthyroidism and ophthalmopathy. TCRdb analysed the multiplex PCR reads with MiXCR anew, one entry per CDR3 protein. This sample has about half a million distinct CDR3 sequences, with 22% found just once. The specimen was blood. These receptors all stem from a woman between 65 and 79 years old with Graves' ophthalmopathy. The CDR3 runs from the conserved cysteine through the conserved F or W. The order of the fields is V gene, J gene, CDR3 protein.

>TRBV28|TRBJ2-1
CASSFPRAGPYNEQFF
>TRBV3-1|TRBJ2-5
CASSHIRTQYF
>TRBV5-1|TRBJ2-7
CASGTGNGYEQYF
>TRBV7-2|TRBJ2-1
CASSLGGPSAYNEQFF
>TRBV20-1|TRBJ1-2
CSAVGQLNYGYTF
>TRBV2|TRBJ1-3
CASSDMDRSPIYF
>TRBV7-2|TRBJ2-1
CASSNRGLRNEQFF
>TRBV3-1|TRBJ1-1
CASSPLTWGNTEAFF
>TRBV18|TRBJ2-5
CASSRTSESLSGTQYF
>TRBV27|TRBJ1-5
CASSSQNQPQHF
>TRBV6-1|TRBJ1-4
CASRVGGTTLEKLFF
>TRBV6-5|TRBJ1-5
CASSYVGGGNQPQHF
>TRBV2|TRBJ1-3
CASSEGTLSGNTIYF
>TRBV6-2/TRBV6-3|TRBJ2-4
CASSYSAGRSRQYF
>TRBV19|TRBJ1-1
CASSIDLGQGFGWGTEAFF
>TRBV6-2/TRBV6-3|TRBJ2-2
CASSRTSGGSNTGELFF
>TRBV28|TRBJ2-2
CASSSHGQGATGELFF